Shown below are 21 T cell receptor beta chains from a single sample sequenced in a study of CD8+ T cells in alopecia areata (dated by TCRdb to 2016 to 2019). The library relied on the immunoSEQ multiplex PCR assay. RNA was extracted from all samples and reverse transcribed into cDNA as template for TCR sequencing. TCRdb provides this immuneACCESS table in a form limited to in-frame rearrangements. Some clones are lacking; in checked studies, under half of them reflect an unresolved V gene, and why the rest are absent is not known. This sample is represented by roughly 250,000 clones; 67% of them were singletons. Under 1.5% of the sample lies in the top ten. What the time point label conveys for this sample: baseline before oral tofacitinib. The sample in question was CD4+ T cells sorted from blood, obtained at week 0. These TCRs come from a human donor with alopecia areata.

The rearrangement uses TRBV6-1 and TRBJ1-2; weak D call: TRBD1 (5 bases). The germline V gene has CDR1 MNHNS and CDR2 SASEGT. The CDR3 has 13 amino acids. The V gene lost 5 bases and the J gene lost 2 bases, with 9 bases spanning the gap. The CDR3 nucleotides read TGTGCCAGCAGTTCGGGACTAAACTATGGCTACACCTTC. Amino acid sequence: CASSSGLNYGYTF.

For the CDR3, the DNA is TGTGCCAGCAGCTTTGCGGGGAATCAGCCCCAGCATTTT. Amino acid sequence: CASSFAGNQPQHF. The V and J genes are TRBV13 and TRBJ1-5; D is ambiguous. The length of the CDR3 is 13 residues. V was pared by 3 bases and J by 4 bases, with 7 bases between. Germline-derived CDR1 and CDR2 are PRHDT and FYEKMQ (reference sequence).

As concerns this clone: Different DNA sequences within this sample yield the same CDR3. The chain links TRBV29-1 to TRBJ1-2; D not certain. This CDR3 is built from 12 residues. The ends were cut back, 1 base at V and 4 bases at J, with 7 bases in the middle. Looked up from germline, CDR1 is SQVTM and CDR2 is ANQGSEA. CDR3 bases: TGCAGCGTTGAAGTTGGCAGCTATGGCTACACCTTC. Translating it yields CSVEVGSYGYTF.

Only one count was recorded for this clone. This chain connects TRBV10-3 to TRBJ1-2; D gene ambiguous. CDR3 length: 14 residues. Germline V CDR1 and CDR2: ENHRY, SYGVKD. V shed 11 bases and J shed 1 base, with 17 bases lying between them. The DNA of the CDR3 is TGTGCCGTACAGCCCGAACCTTATAACTATGGCTACACCTTC. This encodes CAVQPEPYNYGYTF.

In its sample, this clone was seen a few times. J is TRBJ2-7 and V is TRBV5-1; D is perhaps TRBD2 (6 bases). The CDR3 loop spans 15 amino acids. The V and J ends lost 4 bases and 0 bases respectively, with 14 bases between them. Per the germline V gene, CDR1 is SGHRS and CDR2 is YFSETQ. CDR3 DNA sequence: TGCGCCAGCAGCACCACGGGACTTCGCTCCTACGAGCAGTACTTC. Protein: CASSTTGLRSYEQYF.

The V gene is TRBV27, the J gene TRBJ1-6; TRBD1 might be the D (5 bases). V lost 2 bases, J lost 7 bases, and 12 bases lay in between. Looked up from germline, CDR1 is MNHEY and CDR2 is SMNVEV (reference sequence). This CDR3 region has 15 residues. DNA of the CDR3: TGTGCCAGCAGTTTAATGCCGACAGTCAATTCACCCCTCCACTTT. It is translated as CASSLMPTVNSPLHF.

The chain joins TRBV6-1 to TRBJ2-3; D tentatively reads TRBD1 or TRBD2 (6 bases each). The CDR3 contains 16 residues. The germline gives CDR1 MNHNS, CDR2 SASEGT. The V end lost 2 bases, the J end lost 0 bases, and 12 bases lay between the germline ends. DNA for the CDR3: TGTGCCAGCAGTGAATTTTGGGGGGCTAGCACAGATACGCAGTATTTT. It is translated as CASSEFWGASTDTQYF.

The DNA of the CDR3 is TGTGCCAGCAGGGCCAAGCTTGAGCAGTTCTTC. Translation: CASRAKLEQFF. The rearrangement joins TRBV6-5 to TRBJ2-1; D not certain. Germline CDR1 and CDR2: MNHEY and SVGAGI. The CDR3 has 11 amino acids. The germline V and J ends were trimmed by 6 bases and 9 bases, with 9 bases remaining between them.

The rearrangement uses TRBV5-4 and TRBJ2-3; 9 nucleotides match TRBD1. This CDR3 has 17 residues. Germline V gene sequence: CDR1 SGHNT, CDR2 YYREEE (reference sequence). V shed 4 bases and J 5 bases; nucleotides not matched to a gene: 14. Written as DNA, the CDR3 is TGTGCCAGCAGCCTCCCAGCGGGACAGGGCCGATTAGATACGCAGTATTTT. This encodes CASSLPAGQGRLDTQYF.

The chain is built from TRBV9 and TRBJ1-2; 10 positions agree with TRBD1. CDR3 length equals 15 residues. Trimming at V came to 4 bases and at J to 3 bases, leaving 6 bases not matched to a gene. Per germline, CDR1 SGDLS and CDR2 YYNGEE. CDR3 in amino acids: CASSPETGGYYGYTF. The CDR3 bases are TGTGCCAGCAGCCCGGAGACAGGGGGCTACTATGGCTACACCTTC. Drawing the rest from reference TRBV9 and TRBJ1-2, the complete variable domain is DSGVTQTPKHLITATGQRVTLRCSPRSGDLSVYWYQQSLDQGLQFLIQYYNGEERAKGNILERFSAQQFPDLHSELNLSSLELGDSALYFCASSPETGGYYGYTFGSGTRLTVV.

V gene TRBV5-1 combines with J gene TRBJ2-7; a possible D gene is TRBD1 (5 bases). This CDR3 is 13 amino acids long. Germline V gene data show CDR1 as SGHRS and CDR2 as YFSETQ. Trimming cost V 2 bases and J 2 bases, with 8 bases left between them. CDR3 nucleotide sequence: TGCGCCAGCAGCTTAGGGGTCCCCTACGAGCAGTACTTC. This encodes CASSLGVPYEQYF.

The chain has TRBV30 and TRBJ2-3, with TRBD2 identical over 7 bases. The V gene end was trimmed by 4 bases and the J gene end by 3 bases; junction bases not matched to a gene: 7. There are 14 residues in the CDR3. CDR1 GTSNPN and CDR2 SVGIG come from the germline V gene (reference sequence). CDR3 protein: CAWITAGNTDTQYF. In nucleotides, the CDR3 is TGTGCCTGGATCACAGCGGGGAATACAGATACGCAGTATTTT.

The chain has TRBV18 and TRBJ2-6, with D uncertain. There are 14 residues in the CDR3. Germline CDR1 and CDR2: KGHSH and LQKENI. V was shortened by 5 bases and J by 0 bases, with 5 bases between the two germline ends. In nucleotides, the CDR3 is TGTGCCAGCTCATCGAGCTCTGGGGCCAACGTCCTGACTTTC. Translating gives CASSSSSGANVLTF. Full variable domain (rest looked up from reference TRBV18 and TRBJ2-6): NAGVMQNPRHLVRRRGQEARLRCSPMKGHSHVYWYRQLPEEGLKFMVYLQKENIIDESGMPKERFSAEFPKEGPSILRIQQVVRGDSAAYFCASSSSSGANVLTFGAGSRLTVL.

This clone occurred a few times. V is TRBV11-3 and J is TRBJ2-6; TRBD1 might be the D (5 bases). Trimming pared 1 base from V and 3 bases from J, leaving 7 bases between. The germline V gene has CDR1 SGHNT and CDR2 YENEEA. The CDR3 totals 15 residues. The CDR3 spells CASSLAGNGANVLTF. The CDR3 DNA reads TGTGCCAGCAGCTTAGCAGGGAATGGGGCCAACGTCCTGACTTTC.

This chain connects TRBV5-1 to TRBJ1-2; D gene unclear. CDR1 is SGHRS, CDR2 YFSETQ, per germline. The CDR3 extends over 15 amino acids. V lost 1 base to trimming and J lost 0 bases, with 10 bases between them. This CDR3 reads CASSLLPGPNYGYTF. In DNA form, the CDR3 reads TGCGCCAGCAGCTTGCTCCCCGGGCCTAACTATGGCTACACCTTC.

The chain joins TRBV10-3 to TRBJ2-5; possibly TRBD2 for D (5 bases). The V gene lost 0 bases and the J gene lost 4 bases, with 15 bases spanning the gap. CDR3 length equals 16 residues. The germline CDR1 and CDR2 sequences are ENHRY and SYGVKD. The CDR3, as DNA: TGTGCCATCAGTGAGTCGACTCCGGGGTATCGAGAGACCCAGTACTTC. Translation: CAISESTPGYRETQYF.

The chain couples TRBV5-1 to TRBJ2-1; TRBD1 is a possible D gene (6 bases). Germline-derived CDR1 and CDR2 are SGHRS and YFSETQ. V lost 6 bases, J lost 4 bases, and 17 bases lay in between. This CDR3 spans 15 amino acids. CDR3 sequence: CASIPLTGQYNEQFF. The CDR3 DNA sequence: TGCGCCAGCATCCCACTAACAGGGCAATACAATGAGCAGTTCTTC.

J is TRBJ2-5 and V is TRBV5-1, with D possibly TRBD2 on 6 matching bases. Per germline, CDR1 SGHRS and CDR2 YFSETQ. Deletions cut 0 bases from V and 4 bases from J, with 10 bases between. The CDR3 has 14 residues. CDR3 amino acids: CASSLVVGGETQYF. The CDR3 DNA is TGCGCCAGCAGCTTGGTTGTGGGAGGAGAGACCCAGTACTTC.

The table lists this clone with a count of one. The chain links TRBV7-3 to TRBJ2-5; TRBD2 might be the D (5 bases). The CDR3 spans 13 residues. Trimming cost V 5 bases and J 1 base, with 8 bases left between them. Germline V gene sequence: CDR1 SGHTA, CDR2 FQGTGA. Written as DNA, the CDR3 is TGTGCCAGCAGCAACGGGATCCAAGAGACCCAGTACTTC. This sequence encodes CASSNGIQETQYF. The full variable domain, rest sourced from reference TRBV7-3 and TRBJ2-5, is GAGVSQTPSNKVTEKGKYVELRCDPISGHTALYWYRQSLGQGPEFLIYFQGTGAADDSGLPNDRFFAVRPEGSVSTLKIQRTERGDSAVYLCASSNGIQETQYFGPGTRLLVL.

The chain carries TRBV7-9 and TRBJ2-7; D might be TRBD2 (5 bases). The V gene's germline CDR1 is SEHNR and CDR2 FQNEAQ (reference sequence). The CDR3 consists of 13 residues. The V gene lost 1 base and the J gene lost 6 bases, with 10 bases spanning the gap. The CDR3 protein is CASSLGRQREQYF. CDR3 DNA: TGTGCCAGCAGCTTAGGGAGGCAACGCGAGCAGTACTTC.

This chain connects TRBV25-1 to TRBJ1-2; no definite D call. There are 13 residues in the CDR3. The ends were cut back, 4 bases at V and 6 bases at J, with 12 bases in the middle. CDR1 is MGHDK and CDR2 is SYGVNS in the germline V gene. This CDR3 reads CASSGVKGHGYTF. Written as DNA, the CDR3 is TGTGCCAGCAGTGGGGTGAAAGGGCATGGCTACACCTTC.